This T cell receptor (beta chain) derives from a study of blood T cells in healthy people across ages. On this clonotype: Its specificity is not known.

Whole-study results and caveats: Both higher diversity and more naive CD4+ cells marked long-lived donors when set against aged donors. TCR beta diversity, measured per million T cells, fell in a roughly linear way with age.

Using a J-beta primer mix together with a sample-barcoded 5' primer, a second PCR was run for about 6 to 12 cycles. TCRdb re-derived calls from the 5' RACE reads in MiXCR, one entry per CDR3 protein. This sample has approximately 760,000 distinct CDR3 sequences, with around a quarter found just once. The germline gives CDR1 MNHEY, CDR2 SVGEGT. This CDR3 has 18 amino acids. Trimming took 6 bases from V and 0 from J; bases not matched to a gene: 14. Aged roughly 6 to 90, donors were systemically healthy Caucasians from Russia. Each of the donors had roughly 9.4 milliliters of peripheral blood drawn into EDTA-treated Vacutainer tubes. Separately, the same data were catalogued under a study of T cells of mothers and their children.

This receptor was taken from a boy younger than 18 in good health. V gene TRBV6-2 or TRBV6-3 combines with J gene TRBJ2-1; 7 bases are shared with TRBD2. Sequenced material: blood. CDR3 in DNA: TGTGCCAGCAGCCCCGGGACTACCAATTATGACTCCTACAATGAGCAGTTCTTC. This gives the protein CASSPGTTNYDSYNEQFF.